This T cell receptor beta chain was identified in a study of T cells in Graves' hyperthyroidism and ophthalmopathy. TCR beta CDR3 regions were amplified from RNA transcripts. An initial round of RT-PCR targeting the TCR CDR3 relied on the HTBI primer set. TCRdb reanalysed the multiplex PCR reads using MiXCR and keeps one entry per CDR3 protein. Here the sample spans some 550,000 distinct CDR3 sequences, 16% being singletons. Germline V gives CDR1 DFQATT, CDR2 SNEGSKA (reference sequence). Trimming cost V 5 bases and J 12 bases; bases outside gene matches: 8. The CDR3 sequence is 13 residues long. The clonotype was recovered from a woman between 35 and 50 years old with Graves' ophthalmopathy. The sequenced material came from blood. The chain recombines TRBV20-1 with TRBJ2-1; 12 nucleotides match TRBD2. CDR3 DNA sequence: TGCAGTGCTCCCCTAGCGGGAGGGGATGTGCAGTTCTTC. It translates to CSAPLAGGDVQFF.